The 17 T cell receptor beta chains below all came from one sample that was sequenced in a study of beta chain features in type 1 diabetes. Sequencing targeted expressed TCRB transcripts, as all isolated RNA had been reverse transcribed. The data were produced by immunoSEQ multiplex PCR, yet TCRdb's version contains in-frame clones alone and is incomplete. The data show 970,000 or so clones, roughly a sixth seen once. Material for sequencing was naive CD4+ T cells from blood. The receptors were gathered from a woman younger than 30 in good health.

The chain couples TRBV7-9 to TRBJ2-5; the D is unclear. CDR3 size: 12 residues. V lost 3 bases, J lost 6 bases, and 8 bases lay in between. Per the germline V gene, CDR1 is SEHNR and CDR2 is FQNEAQ (reference sequence). CDR3 residues: CASSLATKTQYF. In DNA form, the CDR3 reads TGTGCCAGCAGCTTGGCCACGAAGACCCAGTACTTC.

Only one count was recorded for this clone. The sample carries other DNA sequences with the same CDR3. V is TRBV7-3 and J is TRBJ2-1; TRBD2 is a possible D gene (5 bases). V gave up 1 base and J gave up 2 bases, with 12 bases separating them. Germline CDR1 reads SGHTA; CDR2 reads FQGTGA. There are 16 residues in the CDR3. The CDR3 spells CASSLMSSGAYNEQFF. The CDR3 nucleotides are TGTGCCAGCAGCTTAATGAGCAGCGGAGCCTACAATGAGCAGTTCTTC.

This clone was picked up a small number of times. The chain uses TRBV2 and TRBJ2-1, with TRBD2 as a possible D gene (6 bases). Per germline, CDR1 SNHLY and CDR2 FYNNEI. CDR3 length: 13 amino acids. The V end lost 6 bases, the J end lost 7 bases, and 13 bases lay between the germline ends. CDR3 DNA sequence: TGTGCCAGCAGGCGGGAACCCCGTAATGAGCAGTTCTTC. This encodes CASRREPRNEQFF.

This clone was detected a few times. The chain is built from TRBV11-1 and TRBJ2-3; D remains ambiguous. The V end lost 1 base, the J end lost 2 bases, and 7 bases lay between the germline ends. Per germline, CDR1 SGHAT and CDR2 FQDESV (reference sequence). The CDR3 is 14 amino acids. The CDR3 is CASSLDRYTDTQYF. Written as DNA, the CDR3 is TGTGCCAGCAGCTTAGACCGATACACAGATACGCAGTATTTT. The entire variable domain, with the rest obtained from reference TRBV11-1 and TRBJ2-3, is as follows: EAEVAQSPRYKITEKSQAVAFWCDPISGHATLYWYRQILGQGPELLVQFQDESVVDDSQLPKDRFSAERLKGVDSTLKIQPAELGDSAMYLCASSLDRYTDTQYFGPGTRLTVL.

This clone came up a few times. This chain joins TRBV10-3 and TRBJ1-2; perhaps TRBD1 as D (6 bases). The CDR3 runs to 15 residues. Trimming pared 3 bases from V and 5 bases from J, leaving 16 bases between. CDR1 and CDR2 (germline): ENHRY, SYGVKD. The CDR3 here is CAISDPGRGGYGYTF. DNA of the CDR3: TGTGCCATCAGTGATCCTGGCAGAGGGGGATATGGCTACACCTTC.

The gene calls are TRBV19 and TRBJ2-1; 8 nucleotides agree with TRBD1. CDR1 and CDR2 from the germline V gene are LNHDA and SQIVND (reference sequence). With 3 bases clipped from V and 2 bases from J, the junction kept 12 bases outside the gene matches. CDR3 length: 18 residues. In nucleotides, the CDR3 is TGTGCCAGTAGTATGAATCGGGGGAGGACAGGGACCTACAATGAGCAGTTCTTC. Its translation is CASSMNRGRTGTYNEQFF.

The chain links TRBV29-1 to TRBJ1-1, with D tentatively TRBD1 (6 bases). The germline CDR1 and CDR2 sequences are SQVTM and ANQGSEA. This CDR3 region has 14 residues. Deletions cut 4 bases from V and 8 bases from J, with 20 bases between. CDR3 coding DNA: TGCAGCGTTGTTGGAGAGAGTCCCGGGACAGAAGCTTTCTTT. Encoded protein: CSVVGESPGTEAFF.

The V call is TRBV7-2, the J call TRBJ2-5, with D perhaps matching TRBD1 (7 bases). This CDR3 spans 14 amino acids. The V gene lost 9 bases and the J gene lost 3 bases, with 17 bases spanning the gap. Germline CDR1 reads SGHTA; CDR2 reads FQGNSA. The CDR3 is CASSKGGQKETQYF. CDR3 bases: TGTGCCAGTAGCAAGGGGGGACAGAAAGAGACCCAGTACTTC.

There are a few counts of this clone. Other DNA sequences of this sample code for an identical CDR3. CDR3 DNA sequence: TGTGCCAGCAGTTCACAGGGCGCTGGGGCCAACGTCCTGACTTTC. Protein: CASSSQGAGANVLTF. The gene calls are TRBV28 and TRBJ2-6; weak D call: TRBD1 (6 bases). Trimming removed 4 bases from V and 2 bases from J, with 9 bases in between. The length of the CDR3 is 15 residues. Germline-derived CDR1 and CDR2 are MDHEN and SYDVKM.

DNA of the CDR3: TGTGCCAGCAGTTTATATAGGGGGTTAGACACCGGGGAGCTGTTTTTT. This translates into CASSLYRGLDTGELFF. The genes are TRBV27 and TRBJ2-2, with D tentatively TRBD1 (6 bases). The CDR3 spans 16 residues. CDR1 MNHEY and CDR2 SMNVEV come from the germline V gene (reference sequence). Trimming stripped 1 base from V and 3 bases from J, with 12 bases between.

This clone was observed a handful of times. The CDR3 reads CASSSLSKGYTF. The CDR3 bases are TGTGCCAGCAGTTCCCTCAGCAAGGGCTACACCTTC. The genes are TRBV28 and TRBJ1-2, with D unresolved. In germline, CDR1 is MDHEN, CDR2 SYDVKM. Trimming pared 4 bases from V and 8 bases from J, leaving 11 bases between. The CDR3 sequence is 12 residues long.

This clone was detected once. Here the CDR3 DNA reads TGCGCCAGCAGCCAGGCGACTCTAGCGGGAGGTAATCGTCAGTTCTTC. Translated: CASSQATLAGGNRQFF. The V call is TRBV4-3, the J call TRBJ2-1, with 11 nucleotides matching TRBD2. This CDR3 spans 16 amino acids. The junction had 14 bases not matched to a gene; V was cut back by 3 bases and J by 13 bases. CDR1 LGHNA and CDR2 YSLEER come from the germline V gene.

The gene calls are TRBV13 and TRBJ2-7; no clear D. Germline values: CDR1 PRHDT, CDR2 FYEKMQ (reference sequence). The V end was cut by 2 bases, the J end by 3 bases, with 8 bases between. This CDR3 contains 13 residues. In DNA form, the CDR3 reads TGTGCCAGCAGCTTATGGGAAAACTACGAGCAGTACTTC. Encoded protein: CASSLWENYEQYF. Looking up the rest from reference TRBV13 and TRBJ2-7 gives the full variable domain: AAGVIQSPRHLIKEKRETATLKCYPIPRHDTVYWYQQGPGQDPQFLISFYEKMQSDKGSIPDRFSAQQFSDYHSELNMSSLELGDSALYFCASSLWENYEQYFGPGTRLTVT.

This clone was counted a few times. The chain couples TRBV7-2 to TRBJ2-7, with unresolved D. This CDR3 comprises 14 residues. The V end was cut by 3 bases, the J end by 5 bases, with 14 bases between. Germline loops: CDR1 SGHTA, CDR2 FQGNSA. The CDR3 spells CASSFLAATHEQYF. In DNA, the CDR3 is TGTGCCAGCAGCTTCCTCGCCGCTACCCACGAGCAGTACTTC.

This clone occurred a few times. The chain employs TRBV21-1 and TRBJ2-3; TRBD2 was called by the table and not checked on the DNA. TRBV21-1 is described as a pseudogene. The CDR3 sequence is 13 residues long. CDR3 nucleotides: TGTGCCAGCAGGCGGGAGAGCACAGATACGCAGTATTTT. Translating gives CASRRESTDTQYF.

The chain uses TRBV15 and TRBJ2-7; D possibly corresponds to TRBD1 (5 bases). CDR1 LNHNV and CDR2 YYDKDF come from the germline V gene (reference sequence). Trimming stripped 3 bases from V and 2 bases from J, with 17 bases between. The CDR3 totals 16 residues. The CDR3 is CATSRDGQALPYEQYF. Here the CDR3 DNA reads TGTGCCACCAGCAGGGATGGACAAGCCCTACCCTACGAGCAGTACTTC.

V usage is TRBV9 and J usage is TRBJ1-2; the D gene is possibly TRBD1 (5 bases). Germline lookup yields CDR1 SGDLS and CDR2 YYNGEE. V was clipped by 0 bases and J by 5 bases, with 8 bases between them. This CDR3 region has 13 residues. This CDR3 reads CASSVEEGYGYTF. The CDR3 nucleotides read TGTGCCAGCAGCGTAGAAGAGGGGTATGGCTACACCTTC.